The 22 T cell receptor beta chains reported below all come from one sample, sequenced in a study of cytomegalovirus exposure and HLA in healthy donors. Measured with immunoSEQ multiplex PCR; TCRdb has only the in-frame clones, and not every one. The table lists 150,000 to 200,000 clones, around nine tenths of them singletons, with approximately 10% in the top ten. The sequencing sample was made of PBMCs. The receptors were sampled from a woman in her late teens or twenties in good health and CMV-seropositive.

This chain links TRBV7-3 with TRBJ2-1; unclear D gene. The CDR3 totals 12 residues. V lost 6 bases, J lost 5 bases, and 8 bases lay in between. From germline, CDR1 is SGHTA and CDR2 FQGTGA. CDR3: CASSLPHNEQFF. The CDR3 DNA is TGTGCCAGCAGTCTTCCCCACAATGAGCAGTTCTTC.

This chain links TRBV27 with TRBJ2-1; D not certain. The CDR3 runs 12 residues. V shed 6 bases and J shed 1 base, with 4 bases lying between them. CDR1 is MNHEY and CDR2 is SMNVEV in the germline V gene (reference sequence). The CDR3 DNA reads TGTGCCAGCAGCCCTTCCTACAATGAGCAGTTCTTC. Protein sequence: CASSPSYNEQFF.

In this sample, this clone turned up once. J is TRBJ2-6 and V is TRBV11-3; 7 bases match TRBD2. Unmatched junction bases numbered 14, after V lost 3 bases and J lost 0 bases. CDR1 is SGHNT and CDR2 is YENEEA in the germline V gene. The CDR3 contains 20 residues. The CDR3 reads CASSFLGPLAEHSGANVLTF. CDR3 sequence (DNA): TGTGCCAGCAGCTTTTTGGGCCCTCTAGCGGAACACTCTGGGGCCAACGTCCTGACTTTC.

This chain links TRBV28 with TRBJ1-5, with D hard to call. The germline gives CDR1 MDHEN, CDR2 SYDVKM. This CDR3 is built from 13 residues. V gave up 5 bases and J gave up 7 bases, with 12 bases separating them. CDR3 nucleotide sequence: TGTGCCAGCAGTCCAGGTCCGGGGCAGCCCCAGCATTTT. It specifies CASSPGPGQPQHF.

This clone was seen once. The DNA for the CDR3 is TGTGCCAGCAGCAATCTAGGGGGTCGGATGAACACTGAAGCTTTCTTT. Residues: CASSNLGGRMNTEAFF. The rearrangement joins TRBV7-3 to TRBJ1-1, with D perhaps matching TRBD1 (6 bases). The CDR3 spans 16 residues. Trimming took 5 bases from V and 0 from J, leaving 16 bases between them. Germline loops: CDR1 SGHTA, CDR2 FQGTGA. Drawing the rest from reference TRBV7-3 and TRBJ1-1, the complete variable domain is GAGVSQTPSNKVTEKGKYVELRCDPISGHTALYWYRQSLGQGPEFLIYFQGTGAADDSGLPNDRFFAVRPEGSVSTLKIQRTERGDSAVYLCASSNLGGRMNTEAFFGQGTRLTVV.

The rearrangement links TRBV6-6 to TRBJ1-1, with D perhaps TRBD1 (5 bases). CDR3 length equals 14 residues. Germline loops: CDR1 MNHNY, CDR2 SVGAGI (reference sequence). Trimming left V 2 bases short and J 2 bases short, with 9 bases between. DNA of the CDR3: TGTGCCAGCAGTTACGTTCGGACAAACACTGAAGCTTTCTTT. Amino acid sequence: CASSYVRTNTEAFF.

V is TRBV18 and J is TRBJ2-7; TRBD2 aligns across 11 bases. After removal of 4 bases from V and 3 bases from J, the junction contained 5 bases not matched to a gene. Germline V gives CDR1 KGHSH, CDR2 LQKENI. This CDR3 has 15 amino acids. CDR3 protein: CASSRPGTSGYEQYF. CDR3 coding DNA: TGTGCCAGCTCACGACCCGGGACTAGCGGCTACGAGCAGTACTTC.

This clone was detected only once. CDR3 DNA: TGCGCCAGCAGCGCCTCAGAAGTGCAGCAGTACTTC. Amino acids: CASSASEVQQYF. The chain recombines TRBV5-1 with TRBJ2-7; no clear D gene. Trimming removed 4 bases at V and 8 bases at J, with 13 bases between. The CDR3 totals 12 residues. Germline values: CDR1 SGHRS, CDR2 YFSETQ.

This clone has more than one count but fewer than ten. The J gene is TRBJ2-3, the V gene TRBV28, with 13 bases matching TRBD2. The CDR3 consists of 17 residues. Trimming removed 6 bases from V and 1 base from J; junction bases left unmatched: 7. Germline V gives CDR1 MDHEN, CDR2 SYDVKM. DNA for the CDR3: TGTGCCAGCAGCCTCCCGGGACTAGCGGGACGCACAGATACGCAGTATTTT. Residues: CASSLPGLAGRTDTQYF.

The genes are TRBV7-9 and TRBJ1-1; TRBD1 agrees at 12 bases. J lost 4 bases, V lost 4 bases, and 10 bases had no gene match. This CDR3 comprises 17 residues. Germline V lookup: CDR1 SEHNR, CDR2 FQNEAQ (reference sequence). CDR3 bases: TGTGCCAGCAGCTCCCCCGGGGGACAGGGGGCGTCCACTGAAGCTTTCTTT. It translates to CASSSPGGQGASTEAFF.

The table lists this clone with a count of one. The V and J genes are TRBV6-5 and TRBJ1-1; TRBD1 might be the D (6 bases). Trimming stripped 0 bases from V and 6 bases from J, with 17 bases between. Germline V gives CDR1 MNHEY, CDR2 SVGAGI. This CDR3 has 16 amino acids. The DNA of the CDR3 is TGTGCCAGCAGTTACTCGAGGCGGGGGGCGCGAGCTGAAGCTTTCTTT. Amino acid sequence: CASSYSRRGARAEAFF.

The chain combines TRBV5-4 with TRBJ1-3; tentative D call: TRBD1 (6 bases). Trimming shortened V by 2 bases and J by 2 bases, and 8 bases separated the two germline ends. CDR3 length equals 14 residues. Germline-derived CDR1 and CDR2 are SGHNT and YYREEE (reference sequence). The CDR3 nucleotides are TGTGCCAGCAGCTTATCAGGGGCTGGAAACACCATATATTTT. Translating gives CASSLSGAGNTIYF.

This rearrangement joins TRBV7-9 to TRBJ2-1; TRBD2 matches at 8 bases. Germline V gene data show CDR1 as SEHNR and CDR2 as FQNEAQ (reference sequence). This CDR3 contains 15 residues. V lost 5 bases and J lost 3; bases outside the gene matches: 6. The CDR3 sequence is CASSSSGKNYNEQFF. CDR3 sequence (DNA): TGTGCCAGCAGCAGTAGCGGGAAAAACTACAATGAGCAGTTCTTC.

This clone was seen only a few times. The chain uses TRBV6-5 and TRBJ1-5, with 7 bases aligning to TRBD1. V shed 5 bases and J 3 bases; nucleotides not matched to a gene: 1. The germline gives CDR1 MNHEY, CDR2 SVGAGI. This CDR3 has 13 residues. The CDR3, as DNA: TGTGCCAGCAGTACAGGGGCCAATCAGCCCCAGCATTTT. Amino acid sequence: CASSTGANQPQHF.

V gene TRBV11-2 combines with J gene TRBJ1-3, with D maybe TRBD1 (5 bases). Trimming took 6 bases from V and 0 from J, leaving 15 bases between them. Germline V gene lookup returns CDR1 SGHAT and CDR2 FQNNGV. The CDR3 contains 16 residues. The CDR3 coding sequence is TGTGCCAGCAGGGAGGGTTCAGGGAGCTCTGGAAACACCATATATTTT. This translates into CASREGSGSSGNTIYF.

The chain uses TRBV4-1 and TRBJ2-7; 11 bases line up with TRBD2. CDR1 and CDR2 from the germline V gene are MGHRA and YSYEKL. CDR3 length: 18 residues. J gave up 3 bases and V 0 bases, and 10 bases lay outside the gene matches. Here the CDR3 reads CASSQERGELAGVYEQYF. The CDR3 nucleotides read TGCGCCAGCAGCCAAGAAAGGGGAGAACTAGCGGGAGTCTACGAGCAGTACTTC.

The chain combines TRBV4-2 with TRBJ2-1, with D tentatively TRBD1 (6 bases). V lost 2 bases, J lost 0 bases, and 11 bases lay in between. In germline, CDR1 is LGHNA, CDR2 YNFKEQ. The CDR3 has 16 residues. CDR3 coding DNA: TGTGCCAGCAGCCAACCCGGGACACACTCCTACAATGAGCAGTTCTTC. It codes for CASSQPGTHSYNEQFF.

The chain carries TRBV7-2 and TRBJ2-1; 15 nucleotides agree with TRBD2. The CDR3 runs to 16 residues. Germline CDR1 reads SGHTA; CDR2 reads FQGNSA. After removal of 5 bases from V and 9 bases from J, the junction contained 8 bases not matched to a gene. For the CDR3, the DNA is TGTGCCAGCAGCCCAGGACTAGCGGGAGGGGAGGGTGAGCAGTTCTTC. Protein: CASSPGLAGGEGEQFF.

The table lists this clone with a count of one. The chain couples TRBV7-2 to TRBJ1-4, with unresolved D. With 2 bases removed from V and 7 bases from J, the gap between germline ends came to 11 bases. The CDR3 runs to 14 residues. CDR1 is SGHTA and CDR2 is FQGNSA in the germline V gene. The CDR3 sequence: CASSLTREVEKLFF. For the CDR3, the DNA is TGTGCCAGCAGCTTAACAAGAGAGGTTGAAAAACTGTTTTTT.

CDR3 amino acids: CASSLAGALYEQYF. CDR3 in DNA: TGTGCCAGCAGCCTTGCAGGGGCGCTTTACGAGCAGTACTTC. The chain employs TRBV11-2 and TRBJ2-7; weak D call: TRBD1 (6 bases). Trimming shortened V by 5 bases and J by 4 bases, and 15 bases separated the two germline ends. This CDR3 contains 14 residues. Germline-derived CDR1 and CDR2 are SGHAT and FQNNGV.

The chain recombines TRBV2 with TRBJ2-7, with D perhaps matching TRBD2 (6 bases). Germline-derived CDR1 and CDR2 are SNHLY and FYNNEI. V lost 4 bases and J 2 bases, leaving 12 bases between the germline ends. This CDR3 has 14 amino acids. CDR3 nucleotide sequence: TGTGCCAGCAGTGTCGGGACTCAAACCTACGAGCAGTACTTC. This sequence encodes CASSVGTQTYEQYF.

J is TRBJ2-1 and V is TRBV18; TRBD1 agrees at 7 bases. The V gene's germline CDR1 is KGHSH and CDR2 LQKENI. The CDR3 is made up of 16 amino acids. V lost 4 bases and J lost 5; bases outside the gene matches: 11. CDR3: CASSLLGTATNNEQFF. The CDR3 DNA is TGTGCCAGCTCACTACTAGGGACAGCTACCAACAATGAGCAGTTCTTC.